Shown below are 22 T cell receptor beta chains from a single sample sequenced in a study of PD-1 blockade in classical Hodgkin lymphoma. Method: immunoSEQ multiplex PCR; TCRdb's copy keeps in-frame clones and lacks some. The sample has approximately 110,000 clones; roughly nine tenths are singletons. The time point is: cycle 4 day 1 (C4D1), after less than 7 weeks of nivolumab. There was relapse after autologous stem cell transplantation in every patient, and there was variation in brentuximab vedotin exposure. Sequences were derived from peripheral blood mononuclear cells (PBMCs), sampled before the fourth cycle of nivolumab. Receptors were obtained from a human donor with classical Hodgkin lymphoma.

The chain uses TRBV19 and TRBJ2-7, with 8 nucleotides matching TRBD1. This CDR3 is 16 amino acids long. The V gene end was trimmed by 3 bases and the J gene end by 4 bases; junction bases not matched to a gene: 11. In germline, CDR1 is LNHDA, CDR2 SQIVND (reference sequence). Here the CDR3 DNA reads TGTGCCAGTAGTATCAGTACCAGGGGGCGCCCGTACGAGCAGTACTTC. Its translation: CASSISTRGRPYEQYF. Full variable domain (rest looked up from reference TRBV19 and TRBJ2-7): DGGITQSPKYLFRKEGQNVTLSCEQNLNHDAMYWYRQDPGQGLRLIYYSQIVNDFQKGDIAEGYSVSREKKESFPLTVTSAQKNPTAFYLCASSISTRGRPYEQYFGPGTRLTVT.

A single count supports this clone. The J gene is TRBJ1-4, the V gene TRBV5-1; tentatively, D is TRBD1 (5 bases). Germline assignment: CDR1 SGHRS and CDR2 YFSETQ. The CDR3 length is 15 residues. Trimming stripped 3 bases from V and 0 bases from J, with 9 bases between. The CDR3 protein is CASSSDRATNEKLFF. CDR3 DNA: TGCGCCAGCAGCTCCGACAGAGCAACTAATGAAAAACTGTTTTTT.

About this clone itself: An end of the junction does not agree with germline; a read error may underlie this. The gene calls are TRBV7-7 and TRBJ2-1; D ambiguous. The CDR3 sequence is 14 residues long. The germline V gene has CDR1 SSHAT and CDR2 FNYEAQ (reference sequence). DNA for the CDR3: TGTGCTAGCAGCTTTGGAGAGGACTACAATGAGCAGTTCTTC. Encoded protein: CASSFGEDYNEQFF.

This chain links TRBV11-1 with TRBJ1-4; tentatively, D is TRBD1 (5 bases). The CDR3 runs 17 residues. The V gene lost 6 bases and the J gene lost 0 bases, with 17 bases spanning the gap. Per germline, CDR1 SGHAT and CDR2 FQDESV (reference sequence). The CDR3 loop reads CASSFFSGGATNEKLFF. In nucleotides, the CDR3 is TGTGCCAGCAGTTTCTTCAGCGGGGGAGCAACTAATGAAAAACTGTTTTTT.

J is TRBJ1-2 and V is TRBV4-1; no clear D. Germline CDR1 MGHRA, CDR2 YSYEKL. V lost 0 bases and J lost 8, with 16 bases in between. This CDR3 has 15 residues. Written as DNA, the CDR3 is TGCGCCAGCAGCCAAGATCTGGGGATAAACACGGGCTACACCTTC. It encodes CASSQDLGINTGYTF.

The genes are TRBV27 and TRBJ1-2; tentatively, D is TRBD1 (6 bases). The CDR3 covers 16 residues. The germline V and J ends were trimmed by 5 bases and 4 bases, with 20 bases remaining between them. CDR1 and CDR2 from the germline V gene are MNHEY and SMNVEV (reference sequence). CDR3 in amino acids: CASSTRTATPPYGYTF. CDR3 in DNA: TGTGCCAGCAGTACCCGGACAGCTACACCCCCCTATGGCTACACCTTC.

The chain joins TRBV6-1 to TRBJ1-1; no firm D call. From germline, CDR1 is MNHNS and CDR2 SASEGT. The V end was cut by 7 bases, the J end by 1 base, with 10 bases between. CDR3 length equals 13 residues. CDR3 sequence (DNA): TGTGCCAGCAACCGGAACAAGAACACTGAAGCTTTCTTT. Amino acids: CASNRNKNTEAFF.

The chain employs TRBV5-6 and TRBJ1-1; D not certain. This CDR3 comprises 12 residues. V shed 5 bases and J shed 8 bases, with 13 bases lying between them. Per the germline V gene, CDR1 is SGHDT and CDR2 is YYEEEE. Here the CDR3 DNA reads TGTGCCAGCAGTTCCGGGTCCACGGAAGCTTTCTTT. Translation: CASSSGSTEAFF. The full variable domain, with the rest looked up from reference TRBV5-6 and TRBJ1-1, is DAGVTQSPTHLIKTRGQQVTLRCSPKSGHDTVSWYQQALGQGPQFIFQYYEEEERQRGNFPDRFSGHQFPNYSSELNVNALLLGDSALYLCASSSGSTEAFFGQGTRLTVV.

The chain has TRBV7-2 and TRBJ2-7; D not resolved. The germline V gene encodes CDR1 SGHTA and CDR2 FQGNSA. The CDR3 loop spans 15 amino acids. The germline V and J ends were trimmed by 3 bases and 6 bases, with 18 bases remaining between them. The CDR3 sequence is CASSLASATSFEQYF. The DNA for the CDR3 is TGTGCCAGCAGCTTGGCAAGCGCAACATCTTTCGAGCAGTACTTC.

V gene TRBV14 combines with J gene TRBJ2-1; TRBD1 agrees at 8 bases. The ends lost 1 base at V and 10 bases at J; junction bases unmatched: 3. The CDR3 sequence is 13 residues long. Germline CDR1 SGHDN, CDR2 FVKESK. The CDR3 here is CASSQARTGEQFF. DNA of the CDR3: TGTGCCAGCAGCCAAGCCAGGACAGGGGAGCAGTTCTTC.

The chain couples TRBV11-2 to TRBJ2-1; D gene uncertain. Trimming removed 1 base at V and 2 bases at J, with 6 bases between. Germline CDR1 and CDR2: SGHAT and FQNNGV. This CDR3 comprises 14 residues. The CDR3: CASSLGAPYNEQFF. In nucleotides, the CDR3 is TGTGCCAGCAGCTTAGGAGCCCCCTACAATGAGCAGTTCTTC.

This chain joins TRBV19 and TRBJ1-2; 10 bases are a match to TRBD1. CDR1 and CDR2 from the germline V gene are LNHDA and SQIVND (reference sequence). The CDR3 extends over 16 amino acids. V was clipped by 6 bases and J by 8 bases; unmatched bases: 15. CDR3 protein: CASSVTGGESSSGYTF. The CDR3 nucleotides are TGTGCCAGTAGCGTGACAGGGGGCGAATCGAGCTCGGGCTACACCTTC.

The gene calls are TRBV7-9 and TRBJ1-1; D possibly corresponds to TRBD1 (5 bases). The V and J ends lost 4 bases and 4 bases respectively, with 7 bases between them. The CDR3 consists of 12 residues. Per germline, CDR1 SEHNR and CDR2 FQNEAQ (reference sequence). For the CDR3, the DNA is TGTGCCAGCAGCTGGGGGGGCACTGAAGCTTTCTTT. Protein sequence: CASSWGGTEAFF.

The gene calls are TRBV5-1 and TRBJ1-4; the D is unclear. The CDR3 is 16 amino acids. V gave up 0 bases and J gave up 0 bases, with 9 bases separating them. The germline V gene has CDR1 SGHRS and CDR2 YFSETQ. CDR3 sequence: CASSLARPATNEKLFF. The DNA of the CDR3 is TGCGCCAGCAGCTTGGCCAGACCAGCAACTAATGAAAAACTGTTTTTT.

The V and J genes are TRBV4-3 and TRBJ2-1; 9 bases align to TRBD2. Germline trimming cut 2 bases from V and 8 bases from J; bases unmatched to any gene: 13. The CDR3 runs 17 residues. CDR1 is LGHNA and CDR2 is YSLEER in the germline V gene. Here the CDR3 DNA reads TGCGCCAGCAGCCAAACCATAGCGGGAGTTAATAGCGATGAGCAGTTCTTC. Amino acids: CASSQTIAGVNSDEQFF.

This sequence joins TRBV5-1 and TRBJ2-3; 13 bases align to TRBD2. Germline values: CDR1 SGHRS, CDR2 YFSETQ. This CDR3 has 15 residues. The ends lost 5 bases at V and 4 bases at J; junction bases unmatched: 4. This CDR3 is CASRRGLAGADTQYF. CDR3 sequence (DNA): TGCGCCAGCAGACGAGGACTAGCGGGAGCAGATACGCAGTATTTT.

This clone appeared once. The J gene is TRBJ2-7, the V gene TRBV4-1; D gene uncertain. CDR3 length: 13 residues. Trimming took off 1 base at V and 4 bases at J, with 8 bases between the two ends. Germline V gives CDR1 MGHRA, CDR2 YSYEKL. CDR3 sequence reads: CASSQGSGYEQYF. The DNA of the CDR3 is TGCGCCAGCAGCCAAGGCTCCGGGTACGAGCAGTACTTC.

V and J are TRBV6-4 and TRBJ2-1; TRBD2 agrees at 9 bases. The V and J ends lost 2 bases and 8 bases, in that order; junction bases with no gene match: 7. Germline V CDR1 and CDR2: MRHNA, SNTAGT. CDR3 length equals 15 residues. The DNA of the CDR3 is TGTGCCAGCAGTGACGTGGCGGGAGGGCCCTATGAGCAGTTCTTC. Amino acid sequence: CASSDVAGGPYEQFF.

V and J are TRBV30 and TRBJ2-7, with D uncertain. V lost 3 bases, J lost 2 bases, and 14 bases lay in between. The germline V gene encodes CDR1 GTSNPN and CDR2 SVGIG (reference sequence). The CDR3 has 14 amino acids. The CDR3 protein is CAWSPRGPPYEQYF. CDR3 in DNA: TGTGCCTGGAGCCCTCGTGGGCCCCCCTACGAGCAGTACTTC.

This clone was seen once. The CDR3 DNA reads TGTGCCAGCAGCCGAAATCCCGAGATGAACACTGAAGCTTTCTTT. Its translation: CASSRNPEMNTEAFF. V gene TRBV5-6 combines with J gene TRBJ1-1; no clear D gene. V lost 4 bases and J 0 bases, leaving 13 bases between the germline ends. CDR1 is SGHDT, CDR2 YYEEEE, per germline. The CDR3 is made up of 15 amino acids.

The count of this clone is one. The rearrangement uses TRBV5-1 and TRBJ2-3, with D perhaps matching TRBD1 (5 bases). CDR3 length: 13 residues. Germline V lookup: CDR1 SGHRS, CDR2 YFSETQ. Trimming took 5 bases from V and 2 from J, leaving 9 bases between them. In DNA, the CDR3 is TGCGCCAGCAGGCAGGGAATCACAGATACGCAGTATTTT. Its protein product is CASRQGITDTQYF. The full variable domain, its missing parts supplied by reference TRBV5-1 and TRBJ2-3, is KAGVTQTPRYLIKTRGQQVTLSCSPISGHRSVSWYQQTPGQGLQFLFEYFSETQRNKGNFPGRFSGRQFSNSRSEMNVSTLELGDSALYLCASRQGITDTQYFGPGTRLTVL.

The chain recombines TRBV7-2 with TRBJ1-5; maybe TRBD1 (6 bases). CDR3 size: 15 residues. Trimming took off 4 bases at V and 2 bases at J, with 12 bases between the two ends. Germline loops: CDR1 SGHTA, CDR2 FQGNSA. The CDR3 DNA reads TGTGCCAGCAGCTCCCAGGGGATGGGCAATCAGCCCCAGCATTTT. Protein: CASSSQGMGNQPQHF.